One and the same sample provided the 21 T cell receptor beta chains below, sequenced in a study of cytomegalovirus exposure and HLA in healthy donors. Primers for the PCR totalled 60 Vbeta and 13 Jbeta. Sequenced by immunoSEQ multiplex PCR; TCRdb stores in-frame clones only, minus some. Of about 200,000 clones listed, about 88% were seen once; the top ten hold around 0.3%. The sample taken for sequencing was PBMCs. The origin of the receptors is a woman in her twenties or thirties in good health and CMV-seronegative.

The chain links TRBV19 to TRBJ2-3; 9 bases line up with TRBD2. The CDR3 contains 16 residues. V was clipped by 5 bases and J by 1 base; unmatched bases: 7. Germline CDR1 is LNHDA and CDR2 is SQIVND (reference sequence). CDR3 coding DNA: TGTGCCAGTAGTCTCTTGACTAGCGGAGGCACAGATACGCAGTATTTT. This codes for CASSLLTSGGTDTQYF.

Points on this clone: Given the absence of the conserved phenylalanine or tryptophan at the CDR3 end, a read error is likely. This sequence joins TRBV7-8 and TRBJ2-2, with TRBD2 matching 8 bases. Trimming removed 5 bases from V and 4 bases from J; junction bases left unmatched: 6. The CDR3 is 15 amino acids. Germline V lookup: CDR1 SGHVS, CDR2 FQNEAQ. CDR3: CASSPQRGRTGELFS. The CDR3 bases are TGTGCCAGCAGCCCCCAGCGGGGGCGCACCGGGGAGCTGTTTTCT.

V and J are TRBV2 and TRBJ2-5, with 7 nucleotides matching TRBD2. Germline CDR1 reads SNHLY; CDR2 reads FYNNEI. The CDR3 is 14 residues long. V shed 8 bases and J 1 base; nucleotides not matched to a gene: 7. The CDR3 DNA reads TGTGCCAGCCAGGGAGGGCCAACCCAAGAGACCCAGTACTTC. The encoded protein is CASQGGPTQETQYF.

The CDR3 is CASSNTASGSYEQYF. The CDR3 DNA follows: TGCGCCAGCAGCAACACCGCTAGCGGGAGCTACGAGCAGTACTTC. The V gene is TRBV5-1, the J gene TRBJ2-7, with 10 bases matching TRBD2. The CDR3 is 15 amino acids. With 4 bases clipped from V and 3 bases from J, the junction kept 7 bases outside the gene matches. Per germline, CDR1 SGHRS and CDR2 YFSETQ.

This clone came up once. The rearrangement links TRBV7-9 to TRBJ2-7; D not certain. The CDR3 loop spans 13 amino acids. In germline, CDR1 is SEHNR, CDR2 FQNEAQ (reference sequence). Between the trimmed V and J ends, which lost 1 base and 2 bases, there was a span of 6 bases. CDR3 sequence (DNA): TGTGCCAGCAGCTTAGACACCACCTACGAGCAGTACTTC. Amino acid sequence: CASSLDTTYEQYF.

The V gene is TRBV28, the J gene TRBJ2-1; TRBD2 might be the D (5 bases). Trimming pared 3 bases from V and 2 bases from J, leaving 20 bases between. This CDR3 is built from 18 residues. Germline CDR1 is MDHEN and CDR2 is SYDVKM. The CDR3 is CASSFSTFRGGTYNEQFF. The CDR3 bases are TGTGCCAGCAGTTTCAGTACCTTCAGAGGAGGTACCTACAATGAGCAGTTCTTC.

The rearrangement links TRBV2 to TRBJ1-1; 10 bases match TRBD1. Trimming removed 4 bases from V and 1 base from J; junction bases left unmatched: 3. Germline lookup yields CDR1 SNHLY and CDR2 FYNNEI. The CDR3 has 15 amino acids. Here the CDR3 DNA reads TGTGCCAGCAGTGGTGACAGGGGGCGGAACACTGAAGCTTTCTTT. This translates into CASSGDRGRNTEAFF.

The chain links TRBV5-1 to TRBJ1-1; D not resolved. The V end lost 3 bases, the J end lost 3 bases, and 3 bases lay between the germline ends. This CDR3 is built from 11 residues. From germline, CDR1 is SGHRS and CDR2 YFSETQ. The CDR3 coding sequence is TGCGCCAGCAGCTCCTACACTGAAGCTTTCTTT. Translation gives CASSSYTEAFF. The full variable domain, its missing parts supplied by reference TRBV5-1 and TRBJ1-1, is KAGVTQTPRYLIKTRGQQVTLSCSPISGHRSVSWYQQTPGQGLQFLFEYFSETQRNKGNFPGRFSGRQFSNSRSEMNVSTLELGDSALYLCASSSYTEAFFGQGTRLTVV.

The CDR3 nucleotides read TGTGCCAGCAGTGACCCTCGGGGTGGCGAGCAGTACTTC. Translating it yields CASSDPRGGEQYF. The J gene is TRBJ2-7, the V gene TRBV2, with D perhaps TRBD2 (5 bases). Trimming took off 3 bases at V and 6 bases at J, with 12 bases between the two ends. Germline V gene lookup returns CDR1 SNHLY and CDR2 FYNNEI. This CDR3 spans 13 amino acids.

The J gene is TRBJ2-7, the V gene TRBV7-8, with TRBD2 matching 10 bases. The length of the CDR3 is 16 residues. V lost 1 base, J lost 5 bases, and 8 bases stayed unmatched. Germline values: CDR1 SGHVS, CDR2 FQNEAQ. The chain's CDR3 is CASSLGAGGPIHEQYF. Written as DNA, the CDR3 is TGTGCCAGCAGCTTAGGAGCGGGGGGGCCGATACACGAGCAGTACTTC.

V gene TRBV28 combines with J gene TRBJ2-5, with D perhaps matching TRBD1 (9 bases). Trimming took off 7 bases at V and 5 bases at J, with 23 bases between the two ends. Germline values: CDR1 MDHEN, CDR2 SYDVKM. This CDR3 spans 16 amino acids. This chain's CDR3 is CASNRGGTGISETQYF. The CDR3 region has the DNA TGTGCCAGCAACCGCGGGGGGACAGGGATTAGTGAGACCCAGTACTTC.

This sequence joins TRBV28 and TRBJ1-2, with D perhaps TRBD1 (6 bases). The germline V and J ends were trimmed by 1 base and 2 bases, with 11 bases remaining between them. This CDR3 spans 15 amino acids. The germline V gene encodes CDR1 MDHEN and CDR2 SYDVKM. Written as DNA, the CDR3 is TGTGCCAGCAGTTTATCTAAAGGACAGAACTATGGCTACACCTTC. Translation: CASSLSKGQNYGYTF.

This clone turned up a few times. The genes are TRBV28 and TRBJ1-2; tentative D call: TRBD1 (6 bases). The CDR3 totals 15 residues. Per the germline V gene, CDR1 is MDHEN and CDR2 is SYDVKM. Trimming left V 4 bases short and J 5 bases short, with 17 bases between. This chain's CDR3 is CASSSPFRGSYGYTF. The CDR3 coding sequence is TGTGCCAGCAGTTCCCCGTTCAGGGGTTCATATGGCTACACCTTC.

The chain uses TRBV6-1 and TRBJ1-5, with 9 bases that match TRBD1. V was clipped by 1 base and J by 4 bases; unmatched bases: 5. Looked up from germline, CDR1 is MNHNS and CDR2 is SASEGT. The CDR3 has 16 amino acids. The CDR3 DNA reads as TGTGCCAGCAGTGAAGTATCGGGGACAGGGAATCAGCCCCAGCATTTT. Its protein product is CASSEVSGTGNQPQHF.

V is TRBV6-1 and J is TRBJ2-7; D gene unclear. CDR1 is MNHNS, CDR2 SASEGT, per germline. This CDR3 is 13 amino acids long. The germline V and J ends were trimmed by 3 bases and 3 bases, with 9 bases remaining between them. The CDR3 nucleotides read TGTGCCAGCAGTGAGGTTAGACTCTACGAGCAGTACTTC. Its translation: CASSEVRLYEQYF.

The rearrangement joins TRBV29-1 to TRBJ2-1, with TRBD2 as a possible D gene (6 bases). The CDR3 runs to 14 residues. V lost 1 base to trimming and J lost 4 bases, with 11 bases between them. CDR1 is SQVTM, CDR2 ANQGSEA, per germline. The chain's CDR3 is CSVEGLAYYNEQFF. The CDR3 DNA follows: TGCAGCGTTGAAGGTCTAGCGTATTACAATGAGCAGTTCTTC.

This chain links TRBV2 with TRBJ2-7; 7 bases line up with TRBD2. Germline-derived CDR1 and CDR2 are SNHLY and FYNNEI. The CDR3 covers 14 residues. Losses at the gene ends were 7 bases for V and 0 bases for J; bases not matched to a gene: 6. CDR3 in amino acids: CASKRDASSYEQYF. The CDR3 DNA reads TGTGCCAGCAAGCGGGACGCGAGCTCCTACGAGCAGTACTTC.

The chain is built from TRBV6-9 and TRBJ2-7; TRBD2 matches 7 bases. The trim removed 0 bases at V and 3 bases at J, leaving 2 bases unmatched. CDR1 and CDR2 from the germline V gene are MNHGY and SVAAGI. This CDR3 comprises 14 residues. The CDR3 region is CASSYSGLIYEQYF. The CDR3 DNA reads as TGTGCCAGCAGTTATTCGGGACTAATCTACGAGCAGTACTTC.

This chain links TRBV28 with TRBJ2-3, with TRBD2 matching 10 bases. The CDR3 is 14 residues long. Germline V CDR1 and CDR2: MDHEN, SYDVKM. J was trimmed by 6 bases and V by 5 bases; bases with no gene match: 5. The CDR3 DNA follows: TGTGCCAGCAGTCTCCTAGCGGGAGTGGATACGCAGTATTTT. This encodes CASSLLAGVDTQYF.

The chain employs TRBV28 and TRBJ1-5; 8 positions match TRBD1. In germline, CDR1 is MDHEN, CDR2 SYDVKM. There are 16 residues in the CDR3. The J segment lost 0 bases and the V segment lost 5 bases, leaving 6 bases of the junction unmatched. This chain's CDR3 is CASSRTGSNSNQPQHF. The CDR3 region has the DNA TGTGCCAGCAGTCGGACAGGGAGTAATAGCAATCAGCCCCAGCATTTT.

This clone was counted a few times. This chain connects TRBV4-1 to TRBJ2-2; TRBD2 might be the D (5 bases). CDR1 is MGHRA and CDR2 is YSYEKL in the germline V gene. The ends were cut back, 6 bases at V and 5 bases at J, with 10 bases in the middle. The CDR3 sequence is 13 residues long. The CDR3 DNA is TGCGCCAGCAGGGACTTTAAGACCGGGGAGCTGTTTTTT. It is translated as CASRDFKTGELFF.